The rows below give T cell receptor beta chains drawn from one sample of a study of CXCR3-negative and CXCR3-positive naive CD8 T cells. TCRdb re-called the 5' RACE reads and gives one entry per CDR3 protein, without DNA. This table lists around 63,000 distinct CDR3 sequences. What was sequenced was naive CXCR3+ CD8+ T cells from blood. These receptor sequences come from a human donor in good health. Some clones in this sample may be carry-over from other donors' samples. Each CDR3 is given with its conserved first and last residue.

cdr3_aa: CSAQPIAGPNNEQFF
j_call: TRBJ2-1
v_call: TRBV20-1

cdr3_aa: CSVWTGYISYEQYF
j_call: TRBJ2-7
v_call: TRBV29-1

cdr3_aa: CVSSLSQDSSYNEQFF
j_call: TRBJ2-1
v_call: TRBV5-1

cdr3_aa: CASSPTSGGGYEQYF
j_call: TRBJ2-7
v_call: TRBV7-2

cdr3_aa: CASSQFRGETQYF
j_call: TRBJ2-5
v_call: TRBV13

cdr3_aa: CSVEEAFGANYGYTF
j_call: TRBJ1-2
v_call: TRBV29-1

cdr3_aa: CASSLRATEAFF
j_call: TRBJ1-1
v_call: TRBV7-9

cdr3_aa: CSVEPGRQNTEAFF
j_call: TRBJ1-1
v_call: TRBV29-1

cdr3_aa: CSVGAQASSYNEQFF
j_call: TRBJ2-1
v_call: TRBV29-1

cdr3_aa: CASSKWALDTQYF
j_call: TRBJ2-3
v_call: TRBV6-4

cdr3_aa: CASSLDWAEEQYF
j_call: TRBJ2-7
v_call: TRBV7-2

cdr3_aa: CSVDPPGPGDTEAFF
j_call: TRBJ1-1
v_call: TRBV29-1

cdr3_aa: CASSFWETQYF
j_call: TRBJ2-5
v_call: TRBV12-3/TRBV12-4

cdr3_aa: CSVEEGLAVQETQYF
j_call: TRBJ2-5
v_call: TRBV29-1

cdr3_aa: CASSSVGGHEQFF
j_call: TRBJ2-1
v_call: TRBV7-9

cdr3_aa: CASSDEDTQYF
j_call: TRBJ2-3
v_call: TRBV11-2

cdr3_aa: CSVDDANYEQYF
j_call: TRBJ2-7
v_call: TRBV29-1

cdr3_aa: CSVVEASGNSYEQYF
j_call: TRBJ2-7
v_call: TRBV29-1

cdr3_aa: CSARDRYSVEQYF
j_call: TRBJ2-7
v_call: TRBV20-1

cdr3_aa: CASSPTGPRGTEAFF
j_call: TRBJ1-1
v_call: TRBV12-3/TRBV12-4

cdr3_aa: CASSPRTSGDSYEQYF
j_call: TRBJ2-7
v_call: TRBV4-2

cdr3_aa: CSVGQNPNTEAFF
j_call: TRBJ1-1
v_call: TRBV29-1

cdr3_aa: CSQYGRKKGETQYF
j_call: TRBJ2-5
v_call: TRBV20-1

cdr3_aa: CSARDWGAGTNGYTF
j_call: TRBJ1-2
v_call: TRBV20-1

cdr3_aa: CASSAQGFPEAFF
j_call: TRBJ1-1
v_call: TRBV7-9

cdr3_aa: CASSYDRAGANVLTF
j_call: TRBJ2-6
v_call: TRBV6-6

cdr3_aa: CASSQGGINQPQHF
j_call: TRBJ1-5
v_call: TRBV27

cdr3_aa: CSARDLGLADYEQYF
j_call: TRBJ2-7
v_call: TRBV20-1

cdr3_aa: CSVGAGSYEQYF
j_call: TRBJ2-7
v_call: TRBV29-1

cdr3_aa: CASSLGPAGPEAGELFF
j_call: TRBJ2-2
v_call: TRBV7-6

cdr3_aa: CASSSYRDNEQYF
j_call: TRBJ2-7
v_call: TRBV12-3/TRBV12-4

cdr3_aa: CSARGLAGDNEQFF
j_call: TRBJ2-1
v_call: TRBV20-1

cdr3_aa: CASSQEASLDEFNYGYTF
j_call: TRBJ1-2
v_call: TRBV3-1

cdr3_aa: CASSVAGTRFGYTF
j_call: TRBJ1-2
v_call: TRBV28

cdr3_aa: CASSQDVGQGVGSPLHF
j_call: TRBJ1-6
v_call: TRBV4-2

cdr3_aa: CSAWDPGQLYGYTF
j_call: TRBJ1-2
v_call: TRBV20-1

cdr3_aa: CASSPASSYNEQFF
j_call: TRBJ2-1
v_call: TRBV27

cdr3_aa: CASLTPGLHAEQYF
j_call: TRBJ2-7
v_call: TRBV6-2/TRBV6-3

cdr3_aa: CSVGARGDEQYF
j_call: TRBJ2-7
v_call: TRBV29-1

cdr3_aa: CASSLGQGGEQYF
j_call: TRBJ2-7
v_call: TRBV12-3/TRBV12-4

cdr3_aa: CASSYSTKRGASTGELFF
j_call: TRBJ2-2
v_call: TRBV6-5

cdr3_aa: CASSQLDRQNTEAFF
j_call: TRBJ1-1
v_call: TRBV23-1

cdr3_aa: CSVVPPGQYYEQYF
j_call: TRBJ2-7
v_call: TRBV29-1

cdr3_aa: CASSSTGGYEQYF
j_call: TRBJ2-7
v_call: TRBV7-2

cdr3_aa: CASSPREAGISYNEQFF
j_call: TRBJ2-1
v_call: TRBV19

cdr3_aa: CASIAGMNTEAFF
j_call: TRBJ1-1
v_call: TRBV12-3/TRBV12-4

cdr3_aa: CSVEWRVNGELFF
j_call: TRBJ2-2
v_call: TRBV29-1

cdr3_aa: CASSYVRTGVSNQPQHF
j_call: TRBJ1-5
v_call: TRBV6-2/TRBV6-3

cdr3_aa: CASSQVGGRISKDTQYF
j_call: TRBJ2-3
v_call: TRBV4-1

cdr3_aa: CSVEEGVKTQYF
j_call: TRBJ2-5
v_call: TRBV29-1

cdr3_aa: CSVEDDGEAKNIQYF
j_call: TRBJ2-4
v_call: TRBV29-1

cdr3_aa: CASTLPHGVNDEQFF
j_call: TRBJ2-1
v_call: TRBV7-3

cdr3_aa: CASSFGSGNTEAFF
j_call: TRBJ1-1
v_call: TRBV5-6

cdr3_aa: CASSLAPQGTYEQYF
j_call: TRBJ2-7
v_call: TRBV13